What follows are 12 T cell receptor beta chains derived from one specimen sequenced in a study of cytomegalovirus exposure and HLA in healthy donors. It was with 60 Vbeta and 13 Jbeta primers that the PCR ran. Method: immunoSEQ multiplex PCR; TCRdb's copy keeps in-frame clones and lacks some. In the table there are some 180,000 clones, roughly 13% of which are singletons. Sequenced sample: PBMCs. These receptors were obtained from a man aged 45-60 years in good health and CMV-seropositive.

The V call is TRBV9, the J call TRBJ2-3; the D gene is possibly TRBD1 (6 bases). V was cut by 4 bases and J by 6 bases, with 21 bases left in between. CDR3 length: 16 amino acids. The germline gives CDR1 SGDLS, CDR2 YYNGEE. CDR3 region: CASSPGVWGPRDTQYF. In DNA, the CDR3 is TGTGCCAGCAGCCCCGGCGTTTGGGGGCCAAGGGATACGCAGTATTTT.

CDR3: CASSFRGESYEQYF. CDR3 DNA: TGTGCCAGTAGTTTCCGGGGGGAGAGCTACGAGCAGTACTTC. The chain carries TRBV19 and TRBJ2-7; 7 bases align to TRBD2. The CDR3 has 14 residues. Germline CDR1 reads LNHDA; CDR2 reads SQIVND (reference sequence). Losses at the gene ends were 5 bases for V and 3 bases for J; bases not matched to a gene: 7.

The chain couples TRBV28 to TRBJ2-7; 11 bases are shared with TRBD1. J gave up 3 bases and V 4 bases, and 2 bases lay outside the gene matches. This CDR3 contains 14 residues. Germline CDR1 reads MDHEN; CDR2 reads SYDVKM. Written as DNA, the CDR3 is TGTGCCAGCAGTTCCGGGACAGGGGGCTACGAGCAGTACGTC. It encodes CASSSGTGGYEQYV.

This chain joins TRBV10-3 and TRBJ2-5; 15 bases are a match to TRBD2. The V and J ends lost 5 bases and 2 bases, in that order; junction bases with no gene match: 9. CDR3 length equals 18 residues. In germline, CDR1 is ENHRY, CDR2 SYGVKD. CDR3 sequence (DNA): TGTGCCATCAGTAGGACGCTGGGACTAGCGGGGGGACAAGAGACCCAGTACTTC. Translating gives CAISRTLGLAGGQETQYF.

This clone has only a few counts. The CDR3, as DNA: TGCAGTGCTAGTGGAGAGGCTGAAGCTTTCTTT. Protein product: CSASGEAEAFF. The rearrangement links TRBV20-1 to TRBJ1-1; D is undetermined. In germline, CDR1 is DFQATT, CDR2 SNEGSKA (reference sequence). V gave up 3 bases and J gave up 6 bases, with 8 bases separating them. There are 11 residues in the CDR3.

V is TRBV7-3 and J is TRBJ2-5, with TRBD2 identical over 11 bases. The germline CDR1 and CDR2 sequences are SGHTA and FQGTGA. There are 15 residues in the CDR3. The junction had 4 bases not matched to a gene; V was cut back by 4 bases and J by 3 bases. CDR3 protein: CASSSQGLAEETQYF. CDR3 nucleotides: TGTGCCAGCAGCTCTCAGGGACTAGCGGAAGAGACCCAGTACTTC.

The table lists this clone with a few counts. This chain joins TRBV27 and TRBJ2-5; 8 nucleotides line up with TRBD2. CDR1 and CDR2 (germline): MNHEY, SMNVEV (reference sequence). CDR3 length: 16 amino acids. The V segment lost 2 bases and the J segment 5 bases; nucleotides outside the gene matches: 10. The CDR3, as DNA: TGTGCCAGCAGTTTAAATTTCGGGGGGGGCTGGGAGACCCAGTACTTC. Amino acids: CASSLNFGGGWETQYF.

This clone was observed a few times. The V and J genes are TRBV5-4 and TRBJ2-1, with 10 bases aligning to TRBD2. The junction had 3 bases not matched to a gene; V was cut back by 1 base and J by 5 bases. This CDR3 contains 15 residues. Looked up from germline, CDR1 is SGHNT and CDR2 is YYREEE (reference sequence). The CDR3 is CASSLSGLADNEQFF. The CDR3 nucleotides read TGTGCCAGCAGCTTGTCCGGACTAGCGGACAATGAGCAGTTCTTC.

This chain connects TRBV6-5 to TRBJ1-6; 10 nucleotides agree with TRBD1. The germline V gene has CDR1 MNHEY and CDR2 SVGAGI. V lost 4 bases and J lost 9; bases outside the gene matches: 9. The CDR3 runs to 16 residues. The CDR3 spells CASSLIPDRGLSPLHF. The CDR3 coding sequence is TGTGCCAGCAGTTTAATTCCCGACAGGGGGCTTTCACCCCTCCACTTT.

J is TRBJ2-3 and V is TRBV5-6; a weak D match, TRBD2 (5 bases). V shed 5 bases and J shed 5 bases, with 18 bases lying between them. Germline V lookup: CDR1 SGHDT, CDR2 YYEEEE. This CDR3 spans 15 amino acids. In DNA, the CDR3 is TGTGCCAGCAGTAAATATCAGGCGGGTTTAGATACGCAGTATTTT. This encodes CASSKYQAGLDTQYF.

This clone was seen a few times. The chain has TRBV7-9 and TRBJ2-7; TRBD1 might be the D (5 bases). Between the trimmed V and J ends, which lost 5 bases and 6 bases, there was a span of 17 bases. There are 14 residues in the CDR3. From germline, CDR1 is SEHNR and CDR2 FQNEAQ (reference sequence). The CDR3 DNA reads TGTGCCAGCAGCATAACAACAGGTAAAGGCGAGCAGTACGTC. Residues: CASSITTGKGEQYV.

J is TRBJ1-2 and V is TRBV2; D might be TRBD1 (5 bases). Germline lookup yields CDR1 SNHLY and CDR2 FYNNEI. The CDR3 runs to 14 residues. The V end lost 6 bases, the J end lost 7 bases, and 18 bases lay between the germline ends. The CDR3 coding sequence is TGTGCCAGCAGCCCCCGAACAGGATTTACTGGCTACACCTTC. This encodes CASSPRTGFTGYTF.